Following are 12 T cell receptor beta chains from one sample sequenced in a study of blood T cell repertoires in COVID-19. TCRdb's table, derived via immunoSEQ multiplex PCR, lists solely in-frame clones and lacks some. This table holds 90,000 to 130,000 clones, less than 75% found once. Input material: peripheral blood. The receptors originated from a middle-aged woman with acute or convalescent COVID-19.

V and J are TRBV19 and TRBJ1-1; D ambiguous. The V gene's germline CDR1 is LNHDA and CDR2 SQIVND (reference sequence). This CDR3 region has 13 residues. With 6 bases removed from V and 4 bases from J, the gap between germline ends came to 12 bases. The DNA of the CDR3 is TGTGCCAGTAGCCCCGGCGGGGTCACTGAAGCTTTCTTT. This translates into CASSPGGVTEAFF.

This clone came up once. The rearrangement links TRBV6-4 to TRBJ2-5, with D possibly TRBD2 on 5 matching bases. Germline V gene data show CDR1 as MRHNA and CDR2 as SNTAGT. Between the trimmed V and J ends, which lost 2 bases and 7 bases, there was a span of 8 bases. This CDR3 spans 12 amino acids. The CDR3 DNA sequence: TGTGCCAGCAGTGACAGGACTTGGACCCAGTACTTC. This translates into CASSDRTWTQYF.

The rearrangement joins TRBV28 to TRBJ1-5; no firm D call. V was cut by 1 base and J by 2 bases, with 15 bases left in between. Germline lookup yields CDR1 MDHEN and CDR2 SYDVKM. The CDR3 runs to 17 residues. DNA of the CDR3: TGTGCCAGCAGTTTATTGAGGGTCCCCAAGGGCAATCAGCCCCAGCATTTT. Translation gives CASSLLRVPKGNQPQHF.

The chain carries TRBV6-2 or TRBV6-3 and TRBJ2-3; 7 nucleotides align to TRBD1. From germline, CDR1 is MNHEY and CDR2 SVGEGT. With V trimmed by 5 bases and J by 3 bases, 11 bases remained unmatched. This CDR3 has 16 residues. CDR3 sequence (DNA): TGTGCCAGCAGTCTTCGACAGGGCCAGGGAACAGATACGCAGTATTTT. Translated, it gives CASSLRQGQGTDTQYF.

The genes are TRBV7-2 and TRBJ2-7; TRBD2 agrees at 9 bases. Germline V CDR1 and CDR2: SGHTA, FQGNSA. This CDR3 region has 14 residues. V was pared by 5 bases and J by 6 bases, with 8 bases of the junction left unmatched. The CDR3 sequence: CASSPRLAAGEQYF. DNA of the CDR3: TGTGCCAGCAGCCCCAGACTAGCGGCGGGCGAGCAGTACTTC.

This clone was observed a few times. The DNA for the CDR3 is TGTGCCAGCAGCGGACTTTACAATGAGCAGTTCTTC. It is translated as CASSGLYNEQFF. The V gene is TRBV3-1 (or the pseudogene TRBV3-2), the J gene TRBJ2-1; possibly TRBD2 for D (5 bases). The germline CDR1 and CDR2 sequences are LGHDT and YNNKEL (reference sequence). Trimming stripped 5 bases from V and 4 bases from J, with 6 bases between. The CDR3 covers 12 residues.

CDR3 bases: TGCGCCAGCAGCATCCAGGGGGGTCCCGGGGAGCTGTTTTTT. This codes for CASSIQGGPGELFF. The chain recombines TRBV5-1 with TRBJ2-2; maybe TRBD1 (7 bases). V was pared by 4 bases and J by 6 bases, with 13 bases between. CDR3 length: 14 amino acids. Germline CDR1 and CDR2: SGHRS and YFSETQ.

The V and J genes are TRBV7-9 and TRBJ1-6, with 7 bases that match TRBD1. CDR3 length: 14 amino acids. Germline V CDR1 and CDR2: SEHNR, FQNEAQ (reference sequence). V gave up 5 bases and J gave up 7 bases; unmatched junction bases: 5. CDR3 sequence reads: CASSQTGPNSPLHF. In nucleotides, the CDR3 is TGTGCCAGCAGCCAGACAGGGCCGAATTCACCCCTCCACTTT. The entire variable domain, with the rest obtained from reference TRBV7-9 and TRBJ1-6, is as follows: DTGVSQNPRHKITKRGQNVTFRCDPISEHNRLYWYRQTLGQGPEFLTYFQNEAQLEKSRLLSDRFSAERPKGSFSTLEIQRTEQGDSAMYLCASSQTGPNSPLHFGNGTRLTVT.

The CDR3 DNA follows: TGTGCCAGTAACAGCTACGAGCAGTACTTC. Translation: CASNSYEQYF. V is TRBV19 and J is TRBJ2-7; D ambiguous. The V end lost 7 bases, the J end lost 3 bases, and 4 bases lay between the germline ends. Germline values: CDR1 LNHDA, CDR2 SQIVND (reference sequence). The CDR3 is 10 amino acids. The full variable domain, completed using reference TRBV19 and TRBJ2-7, is DGGITQSPKYLFRKEGQNVTLSCEQNLNHDAMYWYRQDPGQGLRLIYYSQIVNDFQKGDIAEGYSVSREKKESFPLTVTSAQKNPTAFYLCASNSYEQYFGPGTRLTVT.

V is TRBV28 and J is TRBJ1-6, with 7 bases lining up with TRBD1. Trimming took 7 bases from V and 7 from J; bases not matched to a gene: 13. Germline V gives CDR1 MDHEN, CDR2 SYDVKM. The CDR3 loop spans 16 amino acids. The CDR3 nucleotides are TGTGCCAGCACCGGAGGGTTGACAGGGTACAATTCACCCCTCCACTTT. The encoded protein is CASTGGLTGYNSPLHF.

The chain is built from TRBV5-4 and TRBJ2-1; TRBD2 matches 13 bases. This CDR3 has 18 residues. With V trimmed by 0 bases and J by 1 base, 4 bases remained unmatched. CDR1 and CDR2 from the germline V gene are SGHNT and YYREEE (reference sequence). The CDR3 nucleotides are TGTGCCAGCAGCTTGGCACTAGCGGGGGGGCTATCCTACAATGAGCAGTTCTTC. Translated: CASSLALAGGLSYNEQFF.

The chain recombines TRBV10-2 with TRBJ2-2, with 8 nucleotides matching TRBD1. The CDR3 runs 17 residues. The V and J ends lost 5 bases and 4 bases, in that order; junction bases with no gene match: 12. Germline assignment: CDR1 WSHSY and CDR2 SAAADI. The CDR3 loop is CASSLGQGPSGTGELFF. The CDR3 DNA reads TGCGCCAGCAGTCTCGGACAGGGACCCTCGGGCACCGGGGAGCTGTTTTTT.